Shown below are 5 T cell receptor beta chains from a single sample sequenced in a study of cytomegalovirus exposure and HLA in healthy donors. PCR employed 60 Vbeta and 13 Jbeta primers. TCRdb's table, derived via immunoSEQ multiplex PCR, lists solely in-frame clones and lacks some. The repertoire consists of 150,000 to 200,000 clones, with around 80% occurring once and the leading ten covering about 1.7%. Sequencing was done on a sample of PBMCs. The receptors were sampled from a woman under 30 in good health and CMV-seronegative.

The chain employs TRBV28 and TRBJ2-1, with a possible D match to TRBD1 (6 bases). V lost 6 bases, J lost 9 bases, and 21 bases lay in between. The CDR3 loop spans 15 amino acids. Germline V lookup: CDR1 MDHEN, CDR2 SYDVKM. CDR3: CASSLPQSGGGEQFF. The CDR3, as DNA: TGTGCCAGCAGCCTCCCCCAGTCTGGGGGCGGTGAGCAGTTCTTC.

V gene TRBV19 combines with J gene TRBJ1-5; D not certain. CDR1 and CDR2 from the germline V gene are LNHDA and SQIVND (reference sequence). The CDR3 sequence is 13 residues long. Deletions cut 10 bases from V and 0 bases from J, with 10 bases between. The CDR3 sequence is CATSPYSNQPQHF. CDR3 nucleotide sequence: TGTGCCACAAGTCCCTATAGCAATCAGCCCCAGCATTTT. Drawing the rest from reference TRBV19 and TRBJ1-5, the complete variable domain is DGGITQSPKYLFRKEGQNVTLSCEQNLNHDAMYWYRQDPGQGLRLIYYSQIVNDFQKGDIAEGYSVSREKKESFPLTVTSAQKNPTAFYLCATSPYSNQPQHFGDGTRLSIL.

V and J are TRBV28 and TRBJ2-1, with TRBD2 identical over 8 bases. The germline V gene encodes CDR1 MDHEN and CDR2 SYDVKM. The V segment lost 5 bases and the J segment 2 bases; nucleotides outside the gene matches: 8. The CDR3 consists of 16 residues. In DNA, the CDR3 is TGTGCCAGCAGTACGCAGCGGGAGCGTACCTACAATGAGCAGTTCTTC. Residues: CASSTQRERTYNEQFF. The whole variable domain, remainder taken from reference TRBV28 and TRBJ2-1, is DVKVTQSSRYLVKRTGEKVFLECVQDMDHENMFWYRQDPGLGLRLIYFSYDVKMKEKGDIPEGYSVSREKKERFSLILESASTNQTSMYLCASSTQRERTYNEQFFGPGTRLTVL.

This chain links TRBV6-5 with TRBJ2-3; D ambiguous. V lost 4 bases and J lost 7, with 9 bases in between. Germline lookup yields CDR1 MNHEY and CDR2 SVGAGI. The CDR3 covers 12 residues. The CDR3, as DNA: TGTGCCAGCAGTTCCAGCGCGAATACGCAGTATTTT. Amino acids: CASSSSANTQYF.

V and J are TRBV7-2 and TRBJ2-1, with 8 bases matching TRBD1. The CDR3 contains 15 residues. V was pared by 0 bases and J by 6 bases, with 4 bases of the junction left unmatched. The V gene's germline CDR1 is SGHTA and CDR2 FQGNSA. The CDR3 loop reads CASSLAFDRGNEQFF. The CDR3 DNA reads TGTGCCAGCAGCTTAGCGTTTGACAGGGGCAATGAGCAGTTCTTC.